What follows is one TCR beta chain and its context. Its antigen target is currently unknown. Base qualities were left out, and no much larger clone turns up one base away. CDR3 length: 13 amino acids, cysteine to phenylalanine. Of all the DNA, just the CDR3 is kept, 39 bases in frame from base 1. CDR1 SQVTM and CDR2 ANQGSEA were looked up in the germline V gene. Relative to germline, V is 5 bases shorter and J is 1 base shorter, with 12 bases between their ends. The library came from 5' RACE. Instrument on record: Illumina HiSeq 2500. A second PCR of roughly 6 to 11 cycles was run with a J-beta primer mix and a sample-barcoded 5' primer. Each TCR beta cDNA molecule received a unique molecular identifier from a template-switch 5' adaptor carrying 12 random nucleotides. Each sample yielded at least 2.5 million CDR3-containing paired-end reads. The Mint cDNA synthesis kit, primed by a TRBC-specific oligonucleotide, was used to synthesize first-strand cDNA from all RNA. Following uracil-DNA glycosylase treatment, all cDNA underwent a first 18-cycle PCR with the universal primers M1SS and BC2_uni_R. The paper's data handling went like this. Normalization of each sample was performed by random selection of 1 million high-quality reads, each carrying a distinct molecular identifier. Instead of being binned into consensus sequences, reads that shared molecular identifiers were thrown out. MiTCR, run with a Q25 quality threshold and the strictest error-elimination algorithm, handled CDR3 identification, clonotype clustering and error correction. A nonparametric unseen species model using Euler transformation provided a lower-bound estimate of total TCR beta diversity. TCRdb reanalyzed the raw reads on its own, using fastp at Q25 for trimming and MiXCR for clone calling, and kept in-frame beta chains. CDR3 protein duplicates are merged, each entry listing the most common genes and DNA. These V and J calls originate from TCRdb's pipeline instead of the authors' own analysis. The sample table records a few hundred thousand distinct CDR3 sequences; approximately 47% of these occur just once. The biggest ten clones account for around 53% of the sample.

The 39 donors, aged 6 to 90 years, were systemically healthy Caucasian individuals from Russia. Each donor gave around 9 milliliters of peripheral blood, collected into EDTA-treated Vacutainer tubes. PBMCs were isolated by Ficoll-Paque density-gradient centrifugation, with at least 7 million obtained per sample. Trizol reagent was used to extract total RNA from PBMCs, with at least 5.5 micrograms per sample. For every donor, flow cytometry on a PBMC aliquot measured the percentage of naive CD45RAhigh/CD27high T cells. This sample is drawn from a study of blood T cells in healthy people across ages (dated by TCRdb to the mid-2010s). A note on the overall study: In model experiments, template switching captured about one uniquely barcoded TCR beta cDNA molecule for every two T cells. The study measured age-related changes in TCR beta repertoire diversity using deep sequencing normalized with unique cDNA molecular identifiers. The donors were divided into four age groups: young (average approximately 17 years), middle-aged (approximately 39), aged (under 70) and long-lived (roughly 86). Donors of different ages were randomly distributed across sequencing lanes to avoid experimental bias. Two additional independent replicas of 1 million unique cDNA reads from the same blood draw were analyzed for two donors (one aged 18 to 30 and one aged 80 or older).

Overall results and qualifications from the work: Bulk unsorted PBMC profiling prevented conclusive comparison of naive and antigen-experienced compartments. There was a strong correlation between observed TCR beta diversity and the percentage of naive T cells measured by flow cytometry. Because the CMV infection status of the donors was unknown, age-related changes in expanded clonotypes may potentially have been confounded. Estimates of total diversity based on one million sequenced T cells were considered lower bounds and underestimates. Compared with the aged group, the long-lived group had more naive CD4+ T cells, fewer expanded clones and increased TCR diversity, a pattern suggesting age selection. As age increased, observed TCR beta diversity per million T cells dropped in a roughly linear way, and a significant reduction was already evident by age 40.

What was sequenced was blood. This TCR was recovered from a man aged 55-75 years in good health. The rearranged segments are TRBV29-1 and TRBJ2-7, and the D gene may be TRBD2, 6 bases matching. The DNA sequence is given as TGCAGCGTTACCGGGACTCCGTCCTACGAGCAGTACTTC. Translated, it reads CSVTGTPSYEQYF.